This T cell receptor beta chain comes out of a study of regulatory T cells in long-lasting Graves disease (dated by TCRdb to the early 2020s). Some background on the complete study: In the newly diagnosed Graves' disease group, patients had been taking antithyroid drugs for less than 3 months. TCR sequencing covered some 13 persistent and some 20 newly diagnosed Graves' disease patients, approximately 33 samples in total. Patients with persistent Graves' disease were compared with patients with newly diagnosed Graves' disease using TCR sequencing and RNA sequencing of peripheral blood. The study was registered as a clinical trial and conducted in China.

The sample holds many counts of this clonotype. Which antigen it targets is not known. No per-base quality is available; no much larger clone lies one base away. General conclusions and limits of the study: Preferential use of TRBV28, TRBJ1-2 and TRBJ2-5 was observed in persistent disease, whereas TRBV20-1 and TRBJ2-1 were favored in newly diagnosed disease. A larger number of public clonotypes was shared among persistent patients (more than 2,500) than among newly diagnosed patients (approximately 1,000). Only the TCR beta chain was sequenced and analyzed. Because the primary lesion, thyroid tissue, could not be accessed, the study looked at peripheral blood alone. The small sample size was acknowledged by the authors as a limitation that may reduce accuracy. Persistent Graves' disease patients showed lower TCR Shannon entropy and fewer highly expanded clones than newly diagnosed patients, suggesting clonal expansion.

This specimen's time point label, interpreted: newly diagnosed GD, antithyroid drugs for less than 3 months. RNA was extracted from PBMCs in TRIzol for both TCR sequencing and RNA sequencing. Graves' disease was diagnosed according to American Thyroid Association guidelines. Patients were recruited from an endocrinology department in Xi'an, China. Each patient gave about 9.1 milliliters of peripheral blood, collected in an EDTA anticoagulant tube. Ficoll Paque Plus density gradient separation was used to isolate PBMCs, and no further T cell sorting was performed. An Agilent 2100 Bioanalyzer and agarose gel were used to check RNA quality, while a NanoDrop 2000 measured RNA concentration. Taken from the germline V gene, the CDR1 and CDR2 loops are MNHEY and SVGAGI. From its cysteine to its phenylalanine, the CDR3 spans 15 amino acids. Kept here is only the CDR3 DNA, which spans 45 bases and is read in frame from base 1. V is clipped by 4 bases and J by 1 base, and the sequence between their germline boundaries is 13 bases long.

Receptor amplification or capture employed multiplex PCR. Sequencing was performed on an Illumina HiSeq 4000. CDR3 regions were amplified by Arm-PCR with iRepertoire HTBI primers to construct TCR beta libraries. PCR products were gel purified before sequencing. Turning to the authors' computational methods: A total of roughly 58 TRBV and about 13 TRBJ segments were identified across samples and were used for gene usage analysis of CDR3 amino acid clonotypes. Filtered high-quality paired reads were merged into contigs using COPE and FqMerger. BLAST was used to align contigs to IMGT TRBV, TRBD and TRBJ reference genes, with CDR3 defined following IMGT. Highly expanded clones were defined as clonotypes with a frequency above 0.1%. Shannon entropy was used to measure repertoire diversity, and the Gini coefficient was used to measure V-J evenness. Public clonotypes were defined as clonotypes shared by more than one individual. In-frame beta chains were kept once TCRdb had trimmed the public reads at Q25 with fastp and called clones with MiXCR. One record per CDR3 amino acid sequence lists the most common genes and DNA. TCRdb assigned the V and J calls; the authors' analysis was not used. Present in this sample are about 560,000 distinct CDR3 sequences, approximately 16% of which were seen just once. The ten largest account for 12% of the sample.

This sample was also put to use in a study of T cells in Graves' hyperthyroidism and ophthalmopathy. From the second report: Stable Graves' hyperthyroidism was defined as no progression to ophthalmopathy during 18 months of follow-up. Hyperthyroidism patients were aged 18 to 65 years and newly diagnosed, with disease duration of less than 2 months. The study excluded patients with uncontrolled infections, other autoimmune diseases, pregnancy or lactation. Clinical symptoms, serum thyroxine and TRAb, thyroid ultrasound, and orbital computed tomography formed the basis for the diagnoses. The TCR CDR3 was subjected to a first round of RT-PCR using the HTBI primer set and the Qiagen OneStep RT-PCR kit. Blood samples also contained most of the expanded thyroid clonotypes (frequency above 0.001), which suggests that blood repertoires may reflect thyroid immune responses. Ophthalmopathy was separated from stable hyperthyroidism by a 13 V-J signature model, with about 88% sensitivity and around 81% specificity obtained in cross-validation and 80%/75% obtained in testing. In validation, progression to ophthalmopathy was predicted by the model with roughly 71% sensitivity and just over 72% specificity, a median of roughly 6 months before onset. To identify distinguishing TCR V-J signatures, a discovery cohort of around 100 patients was used, comprising 40 to 45 with Graves' ophthalmopathy and under 60 with stable Graves' hyperthyroidism. Prospective prediction of ophthalmopathy was tested in an independent validation cohort of some 19 hyperthyroidism patients and approximately 17 patients who later progressed to ophthalmopathy. The 100 discovery patients were divided at random into training and test sets in a 7:3 ratio. Thyroid tissue and blood T-cell repertoires from six Graves' hyperthyroidism patients were also compared in the study. Once sampling was done, hyperthyroidism patients were given methimazole at a starting dose of 30 mg daily, whereas ophthalmopathy patients were given high-dose intravenous methylprednisolone. The libraries were constructed in a second round of multiplex PCR and then size-selected and purified. Paired-end sequencing of the libraries was performed with 100 bp reads on an Illumina HiSeq2000. SOAPnuke was used to process the raw data, removing reads that contained adapters or uncalled bases, had a mean Phred below 15, or lacked an exact match to the constant primer or identifier. COPE v1.2.5 was used to merge the high-quality paired reads, and each unique nucleotide sequence was defined as a clonotype. MiTCR v1.1 was used to align clonotypes to the IMGT TRBV, TRBD and TRBJ reference segments. The analysis was restricted to V-J combinations with a frequency above 0.0001, which together covered roughly 99% of the repertoires. A TCS score was defined as the ratio between F50 (clonal expansion) and ExV (chaos), using BLOSUM62-based TCRdist between CDR3 peptides within each V-J. Welch's t-statistics and random forest reduced approximately 520 V-J features to roughly 13, which were used in a naive Bayes classifier (R e1071). Sample size was not statistically predetermined, and investigators were not blinded to group allocation. TCR Vbeta CDR3 sequencing of fewer than 150 peripheral blood samples (43 ophthalmopathy, roughly 74 hyperthyroidism and approximately 17 progressor patients) is reported in the paper.

In this chain, TRBV6-5 is recombined with TRBJ2-5; a weak D assignment points to TRBD2 (5 bases agree). This specimen consisted of peripheral blood mononuclear cells (PBMCs), obtained at new diagnosis, from a patient treated with antithyroid drugs. The TCR originated in a man aged 18 to 30 with Graves disease. Donor details come from another sample of the same person, matched by shared clones. For the CDR3, the sequence is CASSSIQRFQETQYF. The DNA sequence reads TGTGCCAGCAGTTCAATACAGCGGTTCCAAGAGACCCAGTACTTC.